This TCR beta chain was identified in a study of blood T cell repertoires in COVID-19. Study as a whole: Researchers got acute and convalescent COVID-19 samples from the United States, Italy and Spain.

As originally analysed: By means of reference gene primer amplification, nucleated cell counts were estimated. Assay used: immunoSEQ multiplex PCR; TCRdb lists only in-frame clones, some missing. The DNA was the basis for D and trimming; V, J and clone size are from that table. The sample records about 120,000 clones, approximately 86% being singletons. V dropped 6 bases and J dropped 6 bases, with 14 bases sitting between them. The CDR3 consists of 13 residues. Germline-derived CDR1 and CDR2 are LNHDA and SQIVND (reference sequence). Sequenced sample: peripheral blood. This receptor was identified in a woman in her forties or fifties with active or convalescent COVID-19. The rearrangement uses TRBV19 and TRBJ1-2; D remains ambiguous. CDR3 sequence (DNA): TGTGCCAGTAGCCACGAGGGAAACCATGGCTACACCTTC. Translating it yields CASSHEGNHGYTF. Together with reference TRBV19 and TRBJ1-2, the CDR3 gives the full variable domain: DGGITQSPKYLFRKEGQNVTLSCEQNLNHDAMYWYRQDPGQGLRLIYYSQIVNDFQKGDIAEGYSVSREKKESFPLTVTSAQKNPTAFYLCASSHEGNHGYTFGSGTRLTVV.